A selection of T cell receptor beta chains follows, all from one sample in a study of T cells in localized non-small cell lung cancer. The data were produced by immunoSEQ multiplex PCR, yet TCRdb's version contains in-frame clones alone and is incomplete. This sample has tens of thousands of clones, with around 86% found just once. Here the sequenced sample was peripheral blood, taken before any cancer treatment. The source is a woman aged 35-70 years with stage I lung adenocarcinoma. Each CDR3 is given with its conserved first and last residue.

j_gene	v_gene	CDR3aa
TRBJ2-3	TRBV7-7	CASSLALGTTDTQYF
TRBJ2-2	TRBV5-3	CARRDGTSGGRTGELFF
TRBJ1-1	TRBV19	CASSNPQAINTEAFF
TRBJ1-5	TRBV7-8	CASSSGQGNQPQHF
TRBJ2-7	TRBV4-2	CASSQGTGPSYEQYF
TRBJ2-1	TRBV9	CASSPQLAGGQGEQFF
TRBJ1-6	TRBV19	CASSALTAGGRYSPLHF
TRBJ1-5	TRBV19	CASRPQGWNQPQHF
TRBJ2-7	TRBV19	CASSLGRGRVQYF
TRBJ1-2	TRBV28	CASSGGPPPGGYTF
TRBJ2-1	TRBV5-8	CASSSSGGLDNEQFF
TRBJ2-1	TRBV9	CASSGGVNYNEQFF
TRBJ1-1	TRBV5-6	CASSLGQVVREAFF
TRBJ1-1	TRBV6-5	CASSTNYRDTEAFF
TRBJ1-2	TRBV7-9	CASRSIPGQIYGYTF
TRBJ1-2	TRBV5-1	CASRGTGNLVGYTF
TRBJ2-5	TRBV2	CASAGTALGATQYF
TRBJ1-5	TRBV7-2	CASSLSFVQPQHF
TRBJ2-1	TRBV13	CASSSRPRDEQFF
TRBJ1-5	TRBV18	CASSPYRGRHQPQHF
TRBJ2-5	TRBV11-2	CASSLVGRGHATQYF
TRBJ2-1	TRBV4-1	CASSQVAGVYNEQFF
TRBJ2-5	TRBV11-2	CASSRLQGSQETQYF
TRBJ2-2	TRBV4-1	CASSQGDGELFF
TRBJ1-2	TRBV5-1	CASSLEGAGYTF
TRBJ2-4	TRBV7-3	CASSFGSGTGSIQYF
TRBJ2-2	TRBV14	CASSQDRGWTGELFF
TRBJ1-3	TRBV6-5	CANRDTPGGNTIYF
TRBJ2-2	TRBV9	CASSVVRGELFF
TRBJ2-7	TRBV30	CAWSPGLSYEQYF
TRBJ1-1	TRBV14	CASSQVSRGLRLNTEAFF
TRBJ1-2	TRBV14	CASSQDFGGGQRYTF
TRBJ1-2	TRBV30	CAWSVQGAYGYTF
TRBJ2-2	TRBV12-5	CASGLGRGANTGELFF
TRBJ2-1	TRBV7-3	CASSPRGGVTYNEQFF
TRBJ2-6	TRBV2	CASKIGPSGANVLTF
TRBJ2-7	TRBV9	CASSVGAEHEQYF
TRBJ2-3	TRBV7-2	CASSLMGAGDTQYF
TRBJ1-5	TRBV4-3	CASSQDNQGVQPQHF
TRBJ2-5	TRBV9	CASSVGGAQETQYF
TRBJ1-5	TRBV7-2	CASSLEGIQPQHF
TRBJ2-1	TRBV7-8	CASSLDRGPGEQFF
TRBJ1-5	TRBV19	CASRQSRGFGNQPQHF
TRBJ1-4	TRBV9	CASSIQGGDEKLFF
TRBJ2-5	TRBV6-1	CASSLRDRLETQYF
.	TRBV7-8	CASSLPRGTGGGYEQYF
TRBJ2-5	TRBV19	CASSISTGYSKETQYF